This entry is about one T cell receptor beta chain. Its specificity is unknown. The sorted regulatory T cells were CD4+, CD25-high and CD127-low, with genomic DNA sequenced. The record originates from a study of regulatory and conventional T cells in RAG deficiency. Study observations and caveats: Shannon entropy was markedly lower and Simpson indices higher in RAG-deficient patients than control T-cell subsets. Omenn patients showed >90% Treg-Tconv overlap and shorter CDR3 lengths.

Generated by immunoSEQ multiplex PCR, the TCRdb table keeps only in-frame clones and is missing some. The sample lists roughly 20,000 clones, approximately 90% occurring once. Germline CDR1 reads LNHDA; CDR2 reads SQIVND (reference sequence). Trimming took off 0 bases at V and 9 bases at J, with 18 bases between the two ends. This CDR3 comprises 16 residues. The data also belong to a second study, concerning regulatory T cells. Per that study: The primer mix had 52 TRBV and 13 TRBJ primers. Regulatory T cells showed the strongest V-J pair restriction and V/J gene skewing among patient repertoires.

The sequencing sample was made of Tregs sorted from blood. The genes are TRBV19 and TRBJ2-1; the D gene is possibly TRBD2 (6 bases). This TCR was sampled from a human donor in good health. The CDR3 bases are TGTGCCAGTAGTATAGAACCTTACCCGGGACTCACTGAGCAGTTCTTC. Protein sequence: CASSIEPYPGLTEQFF.